This T cell receptor (beta chain) is drawn from a study of T-cell memory formation after mild COVID-19. Study details: Clustering of TCRs was largely donor specific.

This clonotype was seen repeatedly, ten times or more. Its target is unknown. The V gene's germline CDR1 is LGHNA and CDR2 YSLEER. Trimming cost V 1 base and J 8 bases; bases outside gene matches: 9. CDR3 length: 16 residues. Study-level points and caveats: While clones contracting from day 15 to 85 were balanced between CD4 and CD8, later expanders leaned CD4+.

Using constant-segment primers, 5'RACE produced TCR alpha and TCR beta cDNA libraries carrying sample barcodes and UMIs. TCRdb analysed the 5' RACE reads with MiXCR anew, one entry per CDR3 protein. The data hold over 250,000 distinct CDR3 sequences, with about 16% observed a single time. The rearrangement joins TRBV4-3 to TRBJ2-1; TRBD1 matches 9 bases. The receptor was isolated from a young man who had mild COVID-19 (a few samples of this study predate the infection). Cell type and time point are not known. Source material: PBMCs or a T cell subset sorted from them (not recorded which). CDR3 loop: CASSQAPGQGIYEQFF. The CDR3, as DNA: TGCGCCAGCAGCCAAGCTCCAGGACAGGGGATCTATGAGCAGTTCTTC.